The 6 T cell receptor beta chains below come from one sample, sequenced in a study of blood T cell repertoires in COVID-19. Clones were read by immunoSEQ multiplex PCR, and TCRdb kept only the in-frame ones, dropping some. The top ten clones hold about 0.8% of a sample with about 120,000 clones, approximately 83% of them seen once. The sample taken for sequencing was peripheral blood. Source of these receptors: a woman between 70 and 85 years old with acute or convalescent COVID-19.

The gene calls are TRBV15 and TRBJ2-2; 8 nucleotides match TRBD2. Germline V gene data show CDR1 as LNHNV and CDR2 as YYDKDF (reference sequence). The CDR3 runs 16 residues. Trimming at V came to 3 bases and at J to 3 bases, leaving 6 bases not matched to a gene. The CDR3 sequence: CATSRIAGGHTGELFF. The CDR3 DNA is TGTGCCACCAGCAGGATCGCGGGGGGTCACACCGGGGAGCTGTTTTTT. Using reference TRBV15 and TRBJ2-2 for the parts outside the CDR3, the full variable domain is DAMVIQNPRYQVTQFGKPVTLSCSQTLNHNVMYWYQQKSSQAPKLLFHYYDKDFNNEADTPDNFQSRRPNTSFCFLDIRSPGLGDTAMYLCATSRIAGGHTGELFFGEGSRLTVL.

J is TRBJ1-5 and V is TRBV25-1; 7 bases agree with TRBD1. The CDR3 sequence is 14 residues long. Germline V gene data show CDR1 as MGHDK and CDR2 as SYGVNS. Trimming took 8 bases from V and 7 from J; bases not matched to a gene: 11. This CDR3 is CASRSDREWQPQHF. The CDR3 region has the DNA TGTGCCAGCCGATCTGACAGGGAATGGCAGCCCCAGCATTTT.

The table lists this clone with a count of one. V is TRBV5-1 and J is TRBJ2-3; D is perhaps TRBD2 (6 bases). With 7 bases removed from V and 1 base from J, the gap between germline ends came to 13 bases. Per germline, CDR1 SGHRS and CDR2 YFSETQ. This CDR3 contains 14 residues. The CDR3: CASERGGGTDTQYF. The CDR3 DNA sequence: TGCGCCAGCGAGAGGGGCGGGGGCACAGATACGCAGTATTTT.

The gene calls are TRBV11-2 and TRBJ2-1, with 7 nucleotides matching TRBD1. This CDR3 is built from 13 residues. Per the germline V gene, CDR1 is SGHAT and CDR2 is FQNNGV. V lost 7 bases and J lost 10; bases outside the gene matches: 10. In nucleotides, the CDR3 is TGTGCCAGCATCGCACCCACAGGGGTCGAGCAGTTCTTC. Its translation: CASIAPTGVEQFF.

CDR3 sequence: CASSSTARNTDTQYF. The CDR3 bases are TGTGCCAGTAGCAGCACCGCCAGGAACACAGATACGCAGTATTTT. The rearrangement uses TRBV19 and TRBJ2-3; D unresolved. V gave up 6 bases and J gave up 2 bases, with 15 bases separating them. The CDR3 contains 15 residues. The germline V gene has CDR1 LNHDA and CDR2 SQIVND (reference sequence).

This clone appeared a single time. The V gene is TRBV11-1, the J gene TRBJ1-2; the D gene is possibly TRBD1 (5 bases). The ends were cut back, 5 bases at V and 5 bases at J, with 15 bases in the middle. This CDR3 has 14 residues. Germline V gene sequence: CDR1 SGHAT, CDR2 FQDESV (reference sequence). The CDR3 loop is CASSRRGRSYGYTF. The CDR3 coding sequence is TGTGCCAGCAGCCGGCGGGGGAGGAGTTATGGCTACACCTTC.